This TCR beta chain came from a study of T cell repertoires in cytomegalovirus infection (dated by TCRdb to about 2019). In terms of the full investigation: Alongside well-studied HLA-B-restricted epitopes, the peptide stimulations were aimed at recently identified HLA-C-restricted CMV epitopes, whose presentation resists viral immunomodulation. The HLA type of each donor mattered for the analysis, because public TCR beta signatures pointed to carriage of CMV infection along with the matching HLA type.

The sequencing machine was an Illumina HiSeq 1500. TCRdb itself trimmed the public reads at Q25 with fastp, ran MiXCR and retained productive beta chains. Each CDR3 protein appears once, grouped with its most common genes and DNA. This sample is represented by 50,000 to 65,000 distinct CDR3 sequences; around 18% of them were singletons. The leading ten clones occupy more than 55% of the sample. Points the paper makes about the study in general: Carriers of CMV infection plus the relevant HLA type were discriminated by the cumulative frequency of public TCR beta family members in the study cohort and in an independent roughly 370-donor cohort. In the ex vivo response, HLA-C-restricted CMV-specific TCR beta clonotypes were dominant, and in two of eight donors the single most frequent clonotype came from this HLA-C-restricted group.

As regards this clonotype: This receptor's antigen is unknown. The sample holds no much larger clone one base away, and base qualities are not on file.

According to the study, the label for this sample's treatment or condition signals: in vitro stimulation with specific CMV peptide epitopes to enrich CMV-specific T cells. Trimming at the junction amounts to 5 bases on V and 14 bases on J, and the germline ends lie 22 bases apart. The CDR3 contains 14 residues, cysteine and phenylalanine counted. The entry retains the CDR3 DNA only, 42 bases that are in frame from base 1. CDR1 and CDR2, looked up from the germline V gene, are SGHTA and FQGNSA. The sequencing used CD8+ T cells from cultured PBMCs, collected from culture after CMV antigen stimulation. The chain uses TRBV7-2 and TRBJ2-1; the D region possibly corresponds to TRBD1 (6 bases align). This TCR derives from a human donor in good health (CMV status not recorded). Some clones in this sample may be carry-over from other donors' samples. The CDR3 has the sequence CASSPRPRDQGKFF. The nucleotides read TGTGCCAGCAGCCCCCGGCCCCGGGACCAGGGGAAGTTCTTC.